This TCR beta chain was recorded in a study of cytomegalovirus exposure and HLA in healthy donors. Whole-study results and caveats: It was only CMV serostatus that was available as immune exposure information. Earlier findings revealed that most TCR beta V segments proved productive either about 87% or about 30% of the time.

Notes on this clone: Its antigen is not identified.

The PCR made use of 60 Vbeta and 13 Jbeta primers. The data were produced by immunoSEQ multiplex PCR, yet TCRdb's version contains in-frame clones alone and is incomplete. The data contain fewer than 120,000 clones, about 73% of them singletons. The sequencing sample was made of PBMCs. This receptor was identified in a woman aged 25-40 years in good health and CMV-seronegative.

The CDR3 spells CASSSQGLSEAFF. The CDR3 DNA is TGTGCCAGCAGTTCCCAGGGGTTAAGTGAAGCTTTCTTT. The genes are TRBV28 and TRBJ1-1, with D possibly being TRBD1 (6 bases). V dropped 4 bases and J dropped 7 bases, with 13 bases sitting between them. Germline V gene sequence: CDR1 MDHEN, CDR2 SYDVKM. This CDR3 contains 13 residues.